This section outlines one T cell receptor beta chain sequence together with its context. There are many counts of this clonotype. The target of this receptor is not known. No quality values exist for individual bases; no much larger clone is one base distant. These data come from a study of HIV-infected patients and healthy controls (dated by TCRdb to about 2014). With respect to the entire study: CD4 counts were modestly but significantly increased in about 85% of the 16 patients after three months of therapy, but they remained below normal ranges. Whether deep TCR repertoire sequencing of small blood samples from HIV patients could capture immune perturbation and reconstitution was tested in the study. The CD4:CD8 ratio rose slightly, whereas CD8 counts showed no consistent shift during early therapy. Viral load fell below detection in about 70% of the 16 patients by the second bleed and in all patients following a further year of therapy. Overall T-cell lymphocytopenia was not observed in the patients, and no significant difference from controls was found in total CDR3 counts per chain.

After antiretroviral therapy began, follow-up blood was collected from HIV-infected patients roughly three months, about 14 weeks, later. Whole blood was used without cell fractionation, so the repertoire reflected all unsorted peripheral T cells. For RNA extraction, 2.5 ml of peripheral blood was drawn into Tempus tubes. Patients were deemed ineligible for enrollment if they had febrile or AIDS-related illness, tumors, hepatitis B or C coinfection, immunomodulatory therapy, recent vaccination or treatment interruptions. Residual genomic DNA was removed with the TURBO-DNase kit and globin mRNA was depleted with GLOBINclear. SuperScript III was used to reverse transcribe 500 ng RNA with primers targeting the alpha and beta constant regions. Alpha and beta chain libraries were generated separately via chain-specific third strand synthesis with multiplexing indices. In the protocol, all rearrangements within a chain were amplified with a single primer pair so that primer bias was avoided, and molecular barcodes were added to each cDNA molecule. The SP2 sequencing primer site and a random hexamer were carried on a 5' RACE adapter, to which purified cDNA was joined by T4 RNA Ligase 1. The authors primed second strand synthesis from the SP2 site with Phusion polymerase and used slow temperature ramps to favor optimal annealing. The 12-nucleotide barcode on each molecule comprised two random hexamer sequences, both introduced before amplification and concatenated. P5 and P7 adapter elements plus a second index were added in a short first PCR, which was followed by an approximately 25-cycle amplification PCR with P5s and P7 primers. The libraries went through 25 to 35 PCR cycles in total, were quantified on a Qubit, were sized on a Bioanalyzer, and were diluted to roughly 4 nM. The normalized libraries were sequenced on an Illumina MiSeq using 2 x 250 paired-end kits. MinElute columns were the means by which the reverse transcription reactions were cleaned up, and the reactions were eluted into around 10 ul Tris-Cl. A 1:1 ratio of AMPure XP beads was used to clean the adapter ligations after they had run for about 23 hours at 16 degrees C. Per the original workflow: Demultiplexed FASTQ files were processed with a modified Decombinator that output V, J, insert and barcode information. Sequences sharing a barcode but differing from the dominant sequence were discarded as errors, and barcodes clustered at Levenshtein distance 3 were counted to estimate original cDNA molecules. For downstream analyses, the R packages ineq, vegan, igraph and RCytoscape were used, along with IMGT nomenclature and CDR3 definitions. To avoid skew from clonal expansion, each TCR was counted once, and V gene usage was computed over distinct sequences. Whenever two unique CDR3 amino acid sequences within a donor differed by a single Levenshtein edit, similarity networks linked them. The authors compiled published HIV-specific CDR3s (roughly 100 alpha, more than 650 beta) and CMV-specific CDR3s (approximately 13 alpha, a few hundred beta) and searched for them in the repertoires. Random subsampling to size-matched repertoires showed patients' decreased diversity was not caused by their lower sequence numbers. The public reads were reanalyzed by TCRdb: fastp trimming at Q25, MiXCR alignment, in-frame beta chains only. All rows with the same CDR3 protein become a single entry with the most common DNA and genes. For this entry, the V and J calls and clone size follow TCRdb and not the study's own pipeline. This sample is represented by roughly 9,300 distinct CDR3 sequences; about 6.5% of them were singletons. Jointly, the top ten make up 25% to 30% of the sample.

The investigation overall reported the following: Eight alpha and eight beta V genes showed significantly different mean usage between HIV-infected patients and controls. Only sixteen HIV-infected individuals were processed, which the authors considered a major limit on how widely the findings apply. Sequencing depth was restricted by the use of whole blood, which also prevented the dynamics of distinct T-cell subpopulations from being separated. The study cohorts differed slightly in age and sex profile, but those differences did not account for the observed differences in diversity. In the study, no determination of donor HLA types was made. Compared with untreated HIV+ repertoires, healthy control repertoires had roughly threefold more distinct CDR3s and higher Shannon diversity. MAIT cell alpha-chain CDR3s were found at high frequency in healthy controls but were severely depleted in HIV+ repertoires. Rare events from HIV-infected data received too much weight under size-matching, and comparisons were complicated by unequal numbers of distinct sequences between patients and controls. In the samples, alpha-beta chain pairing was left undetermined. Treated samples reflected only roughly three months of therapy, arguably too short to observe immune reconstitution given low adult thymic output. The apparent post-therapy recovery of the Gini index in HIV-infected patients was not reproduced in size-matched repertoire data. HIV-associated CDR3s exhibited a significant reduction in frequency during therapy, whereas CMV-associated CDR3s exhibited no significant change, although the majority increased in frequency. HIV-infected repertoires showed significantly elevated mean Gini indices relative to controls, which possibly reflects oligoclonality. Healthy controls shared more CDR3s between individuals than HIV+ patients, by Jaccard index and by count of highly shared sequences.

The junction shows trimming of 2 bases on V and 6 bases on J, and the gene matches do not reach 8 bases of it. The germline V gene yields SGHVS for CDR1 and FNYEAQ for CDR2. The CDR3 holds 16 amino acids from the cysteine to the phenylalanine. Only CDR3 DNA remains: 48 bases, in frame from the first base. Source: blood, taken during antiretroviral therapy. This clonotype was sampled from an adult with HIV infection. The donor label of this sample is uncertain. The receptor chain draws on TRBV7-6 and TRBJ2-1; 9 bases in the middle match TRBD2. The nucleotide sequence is TGTGCCAGCAGCTTAATAACTAGCGGGTCTAGCAATGAGCAGTTCTTC. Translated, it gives CASSLITSGSSNEQFF.